A single sample is the source of the 8 T cell receptor beta chains below, sequenced in a study of neurological immune-mediated disorders. TCRdb re-called the 5' RACE reads through MiXCR, storing one row per CDR3 protein. The sample lists more than 10,000 distinct CDR3 sequences, under 25% seen once, with 12% to 15% in the top ten. Input material: CD8+ T cells from blood. These receptor sequences come from a woman between 40 and 50 years old with multiple sclerosis.

This clonotype was seen ten or more times. The rearrangement links TRBV3-1 to TRBJ1-2, with D tentatively TRBD1 (6 bases). The V end lost 0 bases, the J end lost 6 bases, and 14 bases lay between the germline ends. Germline CDR1 reads LGHDT; CDR2 reads YNNKEL (reference sequence). The CDR3 extends over 15 amino acids. CDR3 sequence reads: CASSQDEGEMDGYTF. The CDR3 DNA follows: TGTGCCAGCAGCCAAGACGAGGGGGAGATGGATGGCTACACCTTC.

This clonotype was counted many times. The J gene is TRBJ2-3, the V gene TRBV9; D might be TRBD2 (5 bases). This CDR3 has 13 residues. Germline V gene data show CDR1 as SGDLS and CDR2 as YYNGEE. The V end was cut by 4 bases, the J end by 3 bases, with 9 bases between. CDR3 loop: CASSLSGTDTQYF. CDR3 sequence (DNA): TGTGCCAGCAGCTTATCGGGAACAGATACGCAGTATTTT.

This clonotype was counted many times. The chain is built from TRBV29-1 and TRBJ1-2; 7 nucleotides line up with TRBD1. This CDR3 spans 14 amino acids. V was clipped by 0 bases and J by 8 bases; unmatched bases: 9. The germline V gene encodes CDR1 SQVTM and CDR2 ANQGSEA. CDR3 protein: CSVEEGGGGRGYTF. The CDR3 nucleotides are TGCAGCGTTGAAGAGGGAGGAGGGGGCAGGGGCTACACCTTC.

This clonotype was found many times. V usage is TRBV5-1 and J usage is TRBJ1-1, with D perhaps TRBD1 (5 bases). Germline CDR1 is SGHRS and CDR2 is YFSETQ. With 4 bases removed from V and 4 bases from J, the gap between germline ends came to 14 bases. The CDR3 runs to 14 residues. This CDR3 reads CASSPGPGGTEAFF. The CDR3 coding sequence is TGCGCCAGCAGCCCCGGTCCGGGGGGCACTGAAGCTTTCTTT.

This clonotype is medium-sized within its sample. CDR3 nucleotide sequence: TGTGCCAGCAGTGACTGGAAGGGGCCCATCTCCTACGAGCAGTACTTC. Amino acids: CASSDWKGPISYEQYF. This sequence joins TRBV2 and TRBJ2-7, with D perhaps TRBD1 (5 bases). Trimming left V 3 bases short and J 0 bases short, with 15 bases between. The CDR3 is 16 residues long. CDR1 and CDR2 from the germline V gene are SNHLY and FYNNEI.

This clonotype was detected only a few times. The CDR3, as DNA: TGTGCCAGCAGCTTAGGGGGGCTCTCCTACGAGCAGTACTTC. Translating gives CASSLGGLSYEQYF. The chain is built from TRBV13 and TRBJ2-7, with D possibly TRBD1 on 5 matching bases. Germline CDR1 reads PRHDT; CDR2 reads FYEKMQ (reference sequence). This CDR3 has 14 amino acids. The V and J ends lost 0 bases and 0 bases respectively, with 6 bases between them. The variable domain in full, with the rest retrieved from reference TRBV13 and TRBJ2-7, is AAGVIQSPRHLIKEKRETATLKCYPIPRHDTVYWYQQGPGQDPQFLISFYEKMQSDKGSIPDRFSAQQFSDYHSELNMSSLELGDSALYFCASSLGGLSYEQYFGPGTRLTVT.

This clonotype is medium-sized. The chain couples TRBV15 to TRBJ2-3; tentative D call: TRBD1 (5 bases). Between the trimmed V and J ends, which lost 0 bases and 6 bases, there was a span of 19 bases. The CDR3 is 17 amino acids. CDR1 is LNHNV, CDR2 YYDKDF, per germline (reference sequence). The CDR3 nucleotides are TGTGCCACCAGCAGAGATAGGGGCAGGTCCTTTTCGGATACGCAGTATTTT. Its protein product is CATSRDRGRSFSDTQYF. Together with reference TRBV15 and TRBJ2-3, the CDR3 gives the full variable domain: DAMVIQNPRYQVTQFGKPVTLSCSQTLNHNVMYWYQQKSSQAPKLLFHYYDKDFNNEADTPDNFQSRRPNTSFCFLDIRSPGLGDTAMYLCATSRDRGRSFSDTQYFGPGTRLTVL.

The sample holds many counts of this clonotype. The chain links TRBV12-3 or TRBV12-4 to TRBJ1-1; D not certain. Trimming removed 5 bases at V and 4 bases at J, with 8 bases between. The CDR3 is made up of 12 amino acids. The chain's CDR3 is CASSDHATEAFF. The CDR3, as DNA: TGTGCCAGCAGTGACCACGCCACTGAAGCTTTCTTT.